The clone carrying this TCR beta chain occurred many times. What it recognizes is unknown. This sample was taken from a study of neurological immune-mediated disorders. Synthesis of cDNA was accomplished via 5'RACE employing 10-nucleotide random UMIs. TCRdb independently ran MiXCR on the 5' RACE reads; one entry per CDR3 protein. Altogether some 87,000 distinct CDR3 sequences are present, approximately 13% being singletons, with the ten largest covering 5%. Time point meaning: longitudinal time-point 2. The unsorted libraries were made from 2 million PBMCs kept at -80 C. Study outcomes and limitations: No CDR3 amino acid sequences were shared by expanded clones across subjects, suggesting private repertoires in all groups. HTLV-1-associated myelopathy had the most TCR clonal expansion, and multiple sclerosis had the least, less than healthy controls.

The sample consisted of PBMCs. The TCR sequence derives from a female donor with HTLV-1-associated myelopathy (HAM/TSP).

CDR3: CASSFPDRAYEQYF. The CDR3 DNA follows: TGTGCCAGCAGCTTCCCGGACAGGGCGTACGAGCAGTACTTC. The chain links TRBV7-2 to TRBJ2-7, with 8 bases fitting TRBD1. The germline V gene encodes CDR1 SGHTA and CDR2 FQGNSA. CDR3 length: 14 residues. V lost 3 bases and J lost 4; bases outside the gene matches: 5.